One sample yielded the 21 T cell receptor beta chains listed below, sequenced in a study of blood T cell repertoires in COVID-19. Produced via immunoSEQ multiplex PCR; TCRdb's table is partial and in-frame only. The sample records 240,000 or so clones, roughly 91% being singletons. Material: peripheral blood. Receptors originate from a woman aged 40 to 50 who had recovered from COVID-19.

This chain uses TRBV11-2 with TRBJ2-7, with unresolved D. Trimming took 5 bases from V and 6 from J, leaving 8 bases between them. CDR1 and CDR2 (germline): SGHAT, FQNNGV. The CDR3 covers 11 residues. The CDR3 DNA follows: TGTGCCAGCAGCCCCGCTAGCGAGCAGTACTTC. This sequence encodes CASSPASEQYF.

The chain couples TRBV2 to TRBJ1-5; D is possibly TRBD1 (6 bases). This CDR3 comprises 14 residues. V lost 1 base and J lost 11, with 15 bases in between. Germline loops: CDR1 SNHLY, CDR2 FYNNEI. The CDR3 DNA sequence: TGTGCCAGCAGTGAAGGCGGGGGGCGGGCGGCCCAGCATTTT. It specifies CASSEGGGRAAQHF.

V gene TRBV30 combines with J gene TRBJ2-1, with 10 bases that match TRBD1. The CDR3 runs 13 residues. Germline-derived CDR1 and CDR2 are GTSNPN and SVGIG (reference sequence). The J segment lost 6 bases and the V segment lost 8 bases, leaving 7 bases of the junction unmatched. CDR3: CAATGGAVNEQFF. CDR3 nucleotide sequence: TGTGCCGCGACAGGGGGCGCGGTCAATGAGCAGTTCTTC.

This clone was observed once. V is TRBV10-3 and J is TRBJ2-7; no definite D call. The germline V gene encodes CDR1 ENHRY and CDR2 SYGVKD. CDR3 size: 13 residues. Trimming took off 2 bases at V and 6 bases at J, with 11 bases between the two ends. CDR3 in DNA: TGTGCCATCAGTGAGGGAAGTAGCTTCGAGCAGTACGTC. Its protein is CAISEGSSFEQYV.

V gene TRBV6-2 or TRBV6-3 combines with J gene TRBJ2-7; 10 bases match TRBD1. This CDR3 contains 15 residues. Germline values: CDR1 MNHEY, CDR2 SVGEGT. J gave up 2 bases and V 6 bases, and 7 bases lay outside the gene matches. This chain's CDR3 is CASSPRTGGPYEQYF. The CDR3 coding sequence is TGTGCCAGCAGCCCCCGGACAGGGGGGCCCTACGAGCAGTACTTC.

V gene TRBV24-1 combines with J gene TRBJ2-3, with 10 bases that match TRBD1. V lost 7 bases and J lost 2; bases outside the gene matches: 5. Germline CDR1 and CDR2: KGHDR and SFDVKD. The CDR3 length is 15 residues. CDR3 region: CATSQTGGPTDTQYF. The CDR3 DNA follows: TGTGCCACCAGCCAGACAGGGGGCCCCACAGATACGCAGTATTTT.

This clone appeared once. The gene calls are TRBV29-1 and TRBJ1-5, with D perhaps matching TRBD1 (5 bases). The germline CDR1 and CDR2 sequences are SQVTM and ANQGSEA. Trimming removed 5 bases at V and 6 bases at J, with 11 bases between. This CDR3 has 12 amino acids. The CDR3 DNA is TGCAGCGTTATGGGACTAGGTCAGCCCCAGCATTTT. Translating gives CSVMGLGQPQHF. Drawing the rest from reference TRBV29-1 and TRBJ1-5, the complete variable domain is SAVISQKPSRDICQRGTSLTIQCQVDSQVTMMFWYRQQPGQSLTLIATANQGSEATYESGFVIDKFPISRPNLTFSTLTVSNMSPEDSSIYLCSVMGLGQPQHFGDGTRLSIL.

The chain employs TRBV29-1 and TRBJ2-5; 11 bases are shared with TRBD1. The CDR3 covers 12 residues. With V trimmed by 6 bases and J by 5 bases, 2 bases remained unmatched. Germline CDR1 SQVTM, CDR2 ANQGSEA. In DNA form, the CDR3 reads TGCAGCGTCAGGGACAGGGGGGAGACCCAGTACTTC. Amino acids: CSVRDRGETQYF. Complete variable domain (other parts from reference TRBV29-1 and TRBJ2-5): SAVISQKPSRDICQRGTSLTIQCQVDSQVTMMFWYRQQPGQSLTLIATANQGSEATYESGFVIDKFPISRPNLTFSTLTVSNMSPEDSSIYLCSVRDRGETQYFGPGTRLLVL.

The chain joins TRBV18 to TRBJ1-6; no firm D call. The CDR3 contains 18 residues. The germline V gene has CDR1 KGHSH and CDR2 LQKENI. V lost 2 bases, J lost 0 bases, and 14 bases lay in between. CDR3 region: CASSPISWESSYNSPLHF. CDR3 nucleotide sequence: TGTGCCAGCTCACCAATCTCTTGGGAGAGCTCCTATAATTCACCCCTCCACTTT.

This clone appeared a few times. Here the CDR3 reads CASSYAPGTVYGYTF. CDR3 bases: TGTGCCAGCAGTTACGCCCCCGGGACAGTCTATGGCTACACCTTC. The chain employs TRBV6-2 or TRBV6-3 and TRBJ1-2; 7 bases map to TRBD1. CDR1 and CDR2 (germline): MNHEY, SVGEGT. CDR3 length: 15 amino acids. V shed 2 bases, J shed 4 bases, and the junction held 7 bases outside the gene matches.

The rearrangement uses TRBV20-1 and TRBJ1-4; D remains ambiguous. This CDR3 region has 11 residues. CDR1 and CDR2 from the germline V gene are DFQATT and SNEGSKA (reference sequence). V lost 5 bases, J lost 8 bases, and 9 bases lay in between. CDR3 sequence (DNA): TGCAGTGCTCCGGGAGTCGAAAAACTGTTTTTT. This encodes CSAPGVEKLFF.

This chain joins TRBV14 and TRBJ2-2; TRBD2 agrees at 8 bases. This CDR3 comprises 15 residues. The junction had 3 bases not matched to a gene; V was cut back by 1 base and J by 5 bases. Germline V gene sequence: CDR1 SGHDN, CDR2 FVKESK. Written as DNA, the CDR3 is TGTGCCAGCAGCCAAGCGGGAGGGTCTACCGGGGAGCTGTTTTTT. It is translated as CASSQAGGSTGELFF.

CDR3 in amino acids: CAWSASYQETQYF. For the CDR3, the DNA is TGTGCCTGGAGTGCCTCGTACCAAGAGACCCAGTACTTC. The rearrangement uses TRBV30 and TRBJ2-5; D remains unclear. This CDR3 region has 13 residues. V was cut by 1 base and J by 0 bases, with 6 bases left in between. CDR1 is GTSNPN, CDR2 SVGIG, per germline (reference sequence).

The chain combines TRBV9 with TRBJ2-3; 7 nucleotides align to TRBD2. Germline V lookup: CDR1 SGDLS, CDR2 YYNGEE. This CDR3 comprises 14 residues. Trimming at V came to 3 bases and at J to 5 bases, leaving 6 bases not matched to a gene. The CDR3 coding sequence is TGTGCCAGCAGCGGTCTGCAGCGGGAAGATACGCAGTATTTT. As protein: CASSGLQREDTQYF. Full variable domain (outside the CDR3, taken from reference TRBV9 and TRBJ2-3): DSGVTQTPKHLITATGQRVTLRCSPRSGDLSVYWYQQSLDQGLQFLIQYYNGEERAKGNILERFSAQQFPDLHSELNLSSLELGDSALYFCASSGLQREDTQYFGPGTRLTVL.

The chain joins TRBV9 to TRBJ1-4; perhaps TRBD1 as D (6 bases). CDR1 and CDR2 from the germline V gene are SGDLS and YYNGEE. V was trimmed by 4 bases and J by 5 bases, leaving 12 bases between them. This CDR3 has 14 amino acids. CDR3 amino acids: CASSPAQGNEKLFF. The CDR3 region has the DNA TGTGCCAGCAGCCCGGCGCAGGGGAATGAAAAACTGTTTTTT.

This clone was observed a handful of times. This chain connects TRBV18 to TRBJ2-3; 7 nucleotides agree with TRBD2. Germline lookup yields CDR1 KGHSH and CDR2 LQKENI. CDR3 length: 17 amino acids. Germline trimming cut 8 bases from V and 1 base from J; bases unmatched to any gene: 15. Here the CDR3 DNA reads TGTGCCAGCCAACCCGGGAGGAGTTCGGAAGGCACAGATACGCAGTATTTT. The encoded protein is CASQPGRSSEGTDTQYF.

This clone was seen only a few times. The rearrangement uses TRBV18 and TRBJ1-5; D perhaps matches TRBD1 (5 bases). Germline loops: CDR1 KGHSH, CDR2 LQKENI. This CDR3 spans 13 amino acids. V gave up 5 bases and J gave up 3 bases, with 8 bases separating them. The CDR3 DNA sequence: TGTGCCAGCTCAGGGGCCCCCAATCAGCCCCAGCATTTT. This sequence encodes CASSGAPNQPQHF.

This clone appeared a single time. This sequence joins TRBV6-5 and TRBJ2-7; a possible D gene is TRBD2 (5 bases). Germline V gives CDR1 MNHEY, CDR2 SVGAGI. The V gene lost 0 bases and the J gene lost 3 bases, with 6 bases spanning the gap. The CDR3 is 13 residues long. For the CDR3, the DNA is TGTGCCAGCAGTTACTCGGGAGACTACGAGCAGTACTTC. This codes for CASSYSGDYEQYF.

The chain is built from TRBV28 and TRBJ2-2; the D is unclear. Trimming took 8 bases from V and 4 from J, leaving 14 bases between them. CDR3 size: 14 residues. The germline CDR1 and CDR2 sequences are MDHEN and SYDVKM. The CDR3, as DNA: TGTGCCAGCCTACCCGGCTCGGGCACCGGGGAGCTGTTTTTT. Its translation is CASLPGSGTGELFF.

This clone was observed at least ten times. The chain joins TRBV3-1 (or the pseudogene TRBV3-2) to TRBJ1-2; unclear D gene. V gave up 3 bases and J gave up 5 bases, with 4 bases separating them. This CDR3 is built from 11 residues. Germline V gene sequence: CDR1 LGHDT, CDR2 YNNKEL (reference sequence). Here the CDR3 DNA reads TGTGCCAGCAGCCACGGTTATGGCTACACCTTC. It specifies CASSHGYGYTF.

The rearrangement uses TRBV7-2 and TRBJ1-5, with 10 bases identical to TRBD1. V lost 5 bases to trimming and J lost 6 bases; unmatched junction nucleotides: 10. Germline values: CDR1 SGHTA, CDR2 FQGNSA. CDR3 length equals 16 residues. Written as DNA, the CDR3 is TGTGCCAGCAGCACCCGACAGGGGGCGCGGGGTCAGCCCCAGCATTTT. This translates into CASSTRQGARGQPQHF.